In this sample, the clone carrying this T cell receptor beta chain turned up once. The antigen is unknown. This record comes from a study of vaccination effects on CD4 cells after COVID-19. Broader study findings: Clonal contraction was marked in infection- and vaccine-induced clones late after vaccination.

Using immunoSEQ multiplex PCR, the repertoire was profiled, and TCRdb retains in-frame clones only, with some absent. In the table there are tens of thousands of clones, around 79% of which are singletons. Sequencing was preceded by expansion of antigen-specific CD4+ T cells with viral peptide pools in the ViraFEST assay. Between days 9 and 11 of culture, CD4+ T cells were separated out. The study found no prior SARS-CoV-2 infection in the vaccine recipients, who tested negative for nucleocapsid antibodies. Wells each received 2.2 million or so PBMC, cultured with about 10 IU/ml IL-2 and roughly 10 ug/ml peptides. Fresh IL-2-containing medium replaced half the medium on days 3 and 7. The CDR3 covers 16 residues. Trimming cost V 5 bases and J 6 bases; bases outside gene matches: 11. CDR1 is LNHDA, CDR2 SQIVND, per germline (reference sequence).

Sequenced material: CD4+ T cells from PBMCs cultured with SARS-CoV-2 spike peptides, taken before COVID-19 vaccination. The source of this sequence is a human donor who received a COVID-19 vaccine. This chain connects TRBV19 to TRBJ2-1; TRBD2 agrees at 9 bases. The CDR3 here is CASSSAGAGGLNEQFF. The CDR3 DNA reads as TGTGCCAGTAGTTCCGCGGGGGCGGGGGGGCTCAATGAGCAGTTCTTC.